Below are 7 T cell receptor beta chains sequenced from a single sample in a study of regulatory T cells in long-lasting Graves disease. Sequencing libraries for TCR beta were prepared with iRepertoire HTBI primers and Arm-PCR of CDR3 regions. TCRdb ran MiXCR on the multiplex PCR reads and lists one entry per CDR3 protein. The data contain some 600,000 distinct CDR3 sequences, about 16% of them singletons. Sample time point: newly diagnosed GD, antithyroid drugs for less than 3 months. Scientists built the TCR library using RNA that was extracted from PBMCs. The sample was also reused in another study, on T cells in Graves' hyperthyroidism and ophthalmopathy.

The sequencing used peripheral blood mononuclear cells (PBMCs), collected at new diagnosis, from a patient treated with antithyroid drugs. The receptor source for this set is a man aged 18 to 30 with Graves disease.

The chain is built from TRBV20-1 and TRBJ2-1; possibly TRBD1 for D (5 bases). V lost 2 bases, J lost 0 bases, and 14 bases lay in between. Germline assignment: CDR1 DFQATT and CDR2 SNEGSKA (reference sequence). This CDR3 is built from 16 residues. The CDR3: CSARTLTGNSYNEQFF. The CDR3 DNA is TGCAGTGCTAGAACTCTAACAGGAAACTCCTACAATGAGCAGTTCTTC.

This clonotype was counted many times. The CDR3 region is CASSAESYEQYF. Here the CDR3 DNA reads TGTGCCAGCAGCGCCGAGAGCTACGAGCAGTACTTC. V gene TRBV7-8 combines with J gene TRBJ2-7; unclear D gene. The V gene lost 5 bases and the J gene lost 3 bases, with 8 bases spanning the gap. The CDR3 totals 12 residues. Looked up from germline, CDR1 is SGHVS and CDR2 is FQNEAQ.

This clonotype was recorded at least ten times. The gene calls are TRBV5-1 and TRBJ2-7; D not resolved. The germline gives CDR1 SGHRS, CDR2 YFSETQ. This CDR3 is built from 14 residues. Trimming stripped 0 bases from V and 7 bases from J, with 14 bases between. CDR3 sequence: CASSLGGVFREQYF. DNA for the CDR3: TGCGCCAGCAGCTTGGGTGGTGTCTTCCGGGAGCAGTACTTC.

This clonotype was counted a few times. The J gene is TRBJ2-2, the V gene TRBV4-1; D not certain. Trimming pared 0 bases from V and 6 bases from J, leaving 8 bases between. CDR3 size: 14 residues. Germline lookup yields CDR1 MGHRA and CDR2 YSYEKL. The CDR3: CASSQDSRAGELFF. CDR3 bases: TGCGCCAGCAGCCAAGATTCAAGGGCCGGGGAGCTGTTTTTT.

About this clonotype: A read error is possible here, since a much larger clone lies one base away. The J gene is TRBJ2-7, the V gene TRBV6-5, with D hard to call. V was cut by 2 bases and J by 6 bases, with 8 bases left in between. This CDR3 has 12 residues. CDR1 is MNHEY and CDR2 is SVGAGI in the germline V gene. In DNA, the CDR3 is TGTGCCAGCAGTTACGTGTGCCTCGAGCAGTACTTC. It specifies CASSYVCLEQYF.

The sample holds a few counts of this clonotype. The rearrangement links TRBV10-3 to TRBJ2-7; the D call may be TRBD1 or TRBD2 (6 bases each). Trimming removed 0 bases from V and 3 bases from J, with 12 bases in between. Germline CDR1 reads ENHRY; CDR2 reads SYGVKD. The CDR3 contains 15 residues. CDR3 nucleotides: TGTGCCATCAGTGAGTCTTCGGGGGCTCTCTACGAGCAGTACTTC. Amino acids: CAISESSGALYEQYF.

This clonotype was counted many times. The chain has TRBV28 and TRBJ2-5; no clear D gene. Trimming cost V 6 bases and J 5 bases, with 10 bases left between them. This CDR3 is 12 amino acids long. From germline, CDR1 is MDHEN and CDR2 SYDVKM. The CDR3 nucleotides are TGTGCCAGCAGGAGACACGGCGAGACCCAGTACTTC. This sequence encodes CASRRHGETQYF.